This TCR beta chain was sequenced in a study of T cells after yellow fever vaccination. J gave up 12 bases and V 4 bases, and 15 bases lay outside the gene matches. The germline V gene has CDR1 SGHVS and CDR2 FQNEAQ. The CDR3 runs to 16 residues. TCR cDNA was made by 5'RACE template switching, adding a universal primer site and UMIs. MiXCR was run by TCRdb on the 5' RACE reads, yielding one entry per CDR3 protein. The sample carries around 320,000 distinct CDR3 sequences, about 10% recorded once. The chain has TRBV7-8 and TRBJ2-1, with 10 bases aligning to TRBD2. This sequence was found in a man aged 18 to 29 who received the YFV17D yellow fever vaccine. The source was CD4+ T cells sorted from PBMCs, collected 45 days after the yellow fever booster vaccination. CDR3 coding DNA: TGTGCCAGCAGCTGGAATCAAGCGGGGGGGCGATCGCGGCAGTTCTTC. Translated, it gives CASSWNQAGGRSRQFF.